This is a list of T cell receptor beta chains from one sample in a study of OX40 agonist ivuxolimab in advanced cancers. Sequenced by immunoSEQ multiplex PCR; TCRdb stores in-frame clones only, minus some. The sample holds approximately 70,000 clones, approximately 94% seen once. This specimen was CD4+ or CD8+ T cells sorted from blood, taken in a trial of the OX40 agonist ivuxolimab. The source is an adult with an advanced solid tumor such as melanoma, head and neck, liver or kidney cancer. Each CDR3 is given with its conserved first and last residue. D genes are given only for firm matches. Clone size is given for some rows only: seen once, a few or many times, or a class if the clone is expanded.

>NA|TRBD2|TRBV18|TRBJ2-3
TGTGCCAGCTCAGCCAGAGGCGGGAGCTTTACAGATACGCAGTATTTT
CASSARGGSFTDTQYF
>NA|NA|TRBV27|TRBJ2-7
TGTGCCAGCATACTTGCGCTCGGGACACGCACCTACGAGCAGTACTTC
CASILALGTRTYEQYF
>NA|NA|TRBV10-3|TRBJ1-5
TGTGCCATCAGTGAAACAGGAGATAATCAGCCCCAGCATTTT
CAISETGDNQPQHF
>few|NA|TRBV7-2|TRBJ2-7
TGTGCCAGCAGCCCTAGGGGGGACGGTTACGAGCAGTACTTC
CASSPRGDGYEQYF
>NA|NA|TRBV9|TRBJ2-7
TGTGCCAGCAGCCGATCCGGGACACAGTCCTACGAGCAGTACTTC
CASSRSGTQSYEQYF
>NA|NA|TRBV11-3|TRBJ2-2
TGTGCCACGGGGACACAAACGAAGACCGGGGAGCTGTTTTTT
CATGTQTKTGELFF
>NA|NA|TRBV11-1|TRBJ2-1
TGTGCCAGCAGCCCACTCACCGGGACTGGGAGCAATGAGCAGTTCTTC
CASSPLTGTGSNEQFF
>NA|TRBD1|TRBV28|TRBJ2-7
TGTGCCAGCTTAGGACAGGAGAGCTCCTACGAGCAGTACTTC
CASLGQESSYEQYF
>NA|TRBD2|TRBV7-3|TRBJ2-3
TGTGCCAGCAGCTCCGGGACTAGCGGGAGTGGTGGCACAGATACGCAGTATTTT
CASSSGTSGSGGTDTQYF
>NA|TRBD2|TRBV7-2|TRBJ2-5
TGTGCCAGCAGCTTAAGGCGGGAGGGCACAGAGACCCAGTACTTC
CASSLRREGTETQYF
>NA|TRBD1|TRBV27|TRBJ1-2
TGTGCCAGCAAAAAGGCAGGGGGCTATGGCTACACCTTC
CASKKAGGYGYTF
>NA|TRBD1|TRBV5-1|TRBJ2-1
TGCGCCAGCAGCTTGACGACGGACAGGGTGAATGAGCAGTTCTTC
CASSLTTDRVNEQFF
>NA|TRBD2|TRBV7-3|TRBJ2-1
TGTGCCAGCAGCTTATTGCAGAGCGGGACTGAGCAGTTCTTC
CASSLLQSGTEQFF
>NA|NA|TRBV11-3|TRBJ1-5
TGTGCCAGCAGCGCTATAACCGGGGATAGCAATCAGCCCCAGCATTTT
CASSAITGDSNQPQHF
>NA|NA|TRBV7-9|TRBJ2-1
TGTGCCAGCAGCTCGGCCAATGAGCAGTTCTTC
CASSSANEQFF
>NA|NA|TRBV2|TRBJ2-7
TGTGCCAGCAGGTTGGGGGGAGACGGCTACGAGCAGTACTTC
CASRLGGDGYEQYF
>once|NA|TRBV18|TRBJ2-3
TGTGCCAGCTCACCACCGTCGAAGTACACAGATACGCAGTATTTT
CASSPPSKYTDTQYF
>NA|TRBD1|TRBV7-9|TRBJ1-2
TGTGCCAGCAGCCTAACAGGGGGACCTAACTATGGCTACACCTTC
CASSLTGGPNYGYTF
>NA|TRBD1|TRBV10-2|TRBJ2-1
TGCGCCAGCAGTGAGTCGGGACAGGGTAAGGGGAATGAGCAGTTCTTC
CASSESGQGKGNEQFF
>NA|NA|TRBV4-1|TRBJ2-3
TGCGCCAGCAGCCTCCTGGGACTCTCCACAGATACGCAGTATTTT
CASSLLGLSTDTQYF
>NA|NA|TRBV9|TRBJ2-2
TGTGCCAGCAGCCCTTGGGGAACGAACACCGGGGAGCTGTTTTTT
CASSPWGTNTGELFF
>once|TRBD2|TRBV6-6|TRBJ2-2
TGTGCCAGCAGTTACGGGACTAGCGTTGCCGGGGAGCTGTTTTTT
CASSYGTSVAGELFF
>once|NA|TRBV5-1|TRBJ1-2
TGCGCCAGCAGCTTGGACAGGGTCTACACCTTC
CASSLDRVYTF
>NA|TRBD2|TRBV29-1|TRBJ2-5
TGCAGCGTTTCCGGGACTAGCGGGAGGGCTGTGGAGACCCAGTACTTC
CSVSGTSGRAVETQYF
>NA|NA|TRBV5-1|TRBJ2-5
TGCGCCAGCAGCCATCAGGGGTTGGGGGAGACCCAGTACTTC
CASSHQGLGETQYF
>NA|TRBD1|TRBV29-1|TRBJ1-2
TGCAGCGCCGACAGGGGCGAGGGCTACACCTTC
CSADRGEGYTF
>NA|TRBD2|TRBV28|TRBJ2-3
TGTGCCAGCAGTTCCCTCGGACTAGCGTCCTTTGATACGCAGTATTTT
CASSSLGLASFDTQYF
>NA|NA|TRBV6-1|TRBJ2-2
TGTGCCAGCAGTGAAAAAGGTGGGGAGCTGTTTTTT
CASSEKGGELFF
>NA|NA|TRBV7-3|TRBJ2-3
TGTGCCAGCAGCTTGAATCGCAACCCCACAGATACGCAGTATTTT
CASSLNRNPTDTQYF
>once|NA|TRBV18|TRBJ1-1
TGTGCCAGCTCACCCACAACAGGTGTTGGCGCTGAAGCTTTCTTT
CASSPTTGVGAEAFF
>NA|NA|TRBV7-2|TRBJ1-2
TGTGCCAGCAGCTTAGGTCCGTTCTATGGCTACACCTTC
CASSLGPFYGYTF
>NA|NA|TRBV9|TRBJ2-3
TGTGCCAGCAGCGAGCTAGCAAGCACAGATACGCAGTATTTT
CASSELASTDTQYF
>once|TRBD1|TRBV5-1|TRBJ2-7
TGCGCCAGCAGCTCACAGGGGGGAGAGTACGAGCAGTACTTC
CASSSQGGEYEQYF
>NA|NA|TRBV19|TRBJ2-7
TGTGCCAGTAGTATTAACCGTAACTACGAGCAGTACTTC
CASSINRNYEQYF
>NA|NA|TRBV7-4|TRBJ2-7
TGTGCCAGCAGCCTGGCTAGCGCTCCCTCCTACGAGCAGTACTTC
CASSLASAPSYEQYF
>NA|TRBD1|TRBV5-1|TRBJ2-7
TGCGCCAGCAGCTCCGGGACAGCAACCTACGAGCAGTACTTC
CASSSGTATYEQYF
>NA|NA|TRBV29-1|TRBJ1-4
TGCAGCGCAAAAGCAAGGACAACTAATGAAAAACTGTTTTTT
CSAKARTTNEKLFF
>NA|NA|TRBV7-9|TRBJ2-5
TGTGCCAGCAGCTTGCTCTGGGGAGAGACCCAGTACTTC
CASSLLWGETQYF
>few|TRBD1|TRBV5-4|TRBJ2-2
TGTGCCAGCAGCGCCCCGACAGGGGAGGCCGGGGAGCTGTTTTTT
CASSAPTGEAGELFF
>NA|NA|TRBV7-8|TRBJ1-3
TGTGCCAGCAGCTTAGCGCTAGGGACTACCTCTGGAAACACCATATATTTT
CASSLALGTTSGNTIYF
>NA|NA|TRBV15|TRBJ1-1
TGTGCCACCAGCAGAGGCGAGGGACGGGGACGAGCTTTCTTT
CATSRGEGRGRAFF
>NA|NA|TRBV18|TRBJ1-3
TGTGCCAGCTCAGCTGGAGGCCGATACACCATATATTTT
CASSAGGRYTIYF
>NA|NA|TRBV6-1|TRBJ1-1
TGTGCCAGCAGTGGGACGGTGCCGAACACTGAAGCTTTCTTT
CASSGTVPNTEAFF
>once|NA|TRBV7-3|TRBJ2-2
TGTGCCAGCAGCTCATCCCCACCGACGAACACCGGGGAGCTGTTTTTT
CASSSSPPTNTGELFF
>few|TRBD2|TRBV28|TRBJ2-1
TGTGCCAGCAGTTTAGGCGGGAGGAGGTACAATGAGCAGTTCTTC
CASSLGGRRYNEQFF
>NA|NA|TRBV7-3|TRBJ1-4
TGTGCCAGCAGCTTAGGTCGGGGCGCGACTAATGAAAAACTGTTTTTT
CASSLGRGATNEKLFF
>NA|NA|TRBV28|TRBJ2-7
TGTGCCAGCAGTTTTGGCGGGGTTTCGTACGAGCAGTACTTC
CASSFGGVSYEQYF
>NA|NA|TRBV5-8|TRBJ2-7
TGTGCCAGCAGCCGGGGACGCACCTACGAGCAGTACTTC
CASSRGRTYEQYF
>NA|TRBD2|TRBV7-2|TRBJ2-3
TGTGCCAGCAGCTTGGGACTAGCAGATACGCAGTATTTT
CASSLGLADTQYF
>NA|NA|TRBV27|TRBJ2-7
TGTGCCAGCAGTTTCGCGGGGACCTACGAGCAGTACTTC
CASSFAGTYEQYF
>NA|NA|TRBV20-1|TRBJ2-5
TGCAGTGCTAGAAAGGGAGAGACCCAGTACTTC
CSARKGETQYF
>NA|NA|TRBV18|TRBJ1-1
TGTGCCAGCTCCCAAGGACAGCTCTCGAACACTGAAGCTTTCTTT
CASSQGQLSNTEAFF
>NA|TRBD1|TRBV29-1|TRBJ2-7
TGCAGCGTAGTGTCACGGGACAGGGTCCACGAGCAGTACTTC
CSVVSRDRVHEQYF
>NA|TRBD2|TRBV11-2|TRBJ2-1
TGTGCCAGCAGCTTAGATAGGGCTAGCGGCGAGCAGTTCTTC
CASSLDRASGEQFF
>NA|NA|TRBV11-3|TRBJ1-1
TGTGCCAGCAGCTTAGGGCTCGGTCCTGAAGCTTTCTTT
CASSLGLGPEAFF
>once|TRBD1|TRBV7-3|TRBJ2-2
TGTGCCAGCAAACTAAATTCCGGGACAGCACTTCCCGGGGAGCTGTTTTTT
CASKLNSGTALPGELFF
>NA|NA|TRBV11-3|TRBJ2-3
TGTGCCAGCAGCCTAGGGGGGGCAGGAGATACGCAGTATTTT
CASSLGGAGDTQYF
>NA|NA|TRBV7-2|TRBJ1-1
TGTGCCAGCAGCCTACAGCTATCTTCCGGGACTGAAGCTTTCTTT
CASSLQLSSGTEAFF
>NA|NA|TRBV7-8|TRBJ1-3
TGTGCCAGCAGCGGGAGCGCTGGAAACACCATATATTTT
CASSGSAGNTIYF